A single sample is the source of the 24 T cell receptor beta chains below, sequenced in a study of early T cells in non-severe SARS-CoV-2 infection. Via MiXCR, TCRdb re-called the 5' RACE reads, giving one row per CDR3 protein. The sample includes about 70,000 distinct CDR3 sequences, approximately 12% seen only once; the top ten take 1.3%. Sequencing was carried out using whole blood. The receptors originated from an adult who was a healthcare worker with PCR-confirmed SARS-CoV-2 infection or an uninfected control (not recorded which).

The chain combines TRBV20-1 with TRBJ1-2; maybe TRBD1 (5 bases). There are 11 residues in the CDR3. CDR1 is DFQATT and CDR2 is SNEGSKA in the germline V gene (reference sequence). CDR3 coding DNA: TGCAGCTCAGGGTACGGCTATGGCTACACCTTC. Residues: CSSGYGYGYTF.

This clonotype has a count of ten or more. The chain uses TRBV11-2 and TRBJ2-1; TRBD2 might be the D (6 bases). The germline CDR1 and CDR2 sequences are SGHAT and FQNNGV. V was trimmed by 4 bases and J by 3 bases, leaving 22 bases between them. CDR3 size: 18 residues. The chain's CDR3 is CASSSHLGAGRDYNEQFF. The DNA for the CDR3 is TGTGCCAGCAGCTCGCACCTAGGGGCTGGGCGGGACTACAATGAGCAGTTCTTC.

The chain's CDR3 is CASSQQGYTEAFF. CDR3 nucleotide sequence: TGTGCCAGCAGCCAACAGGGGTACACTGAAGCTTTCTTT. This rearrangement joins TRBV7-2 to TRBJ1-1; the match to TRBD1 covers 7 bases. With V trimmed by 5 bases and J by 3 bases, 3 bases remained unmatched. The V gene's germline CDR1 is SGHTA and CDR2 FQGNSA. This CDR3 region has 13 residues.

This clonotype has ten or more counts. The chain uses TRBV28 and TRBJ1-3; no reliable D call. Trimming took 6 bases from V and 0 from J, leaving 12 bases between them. CDR3 size: 15 residues. CDR1 and CDR2 (germline): MDHEN, SYDVKM. CDR3 residues: CASSSVRFSGNTIYF. In DNA, the CDR3 is TGTGCCAGCAGCTCAGTCAGGTTCTCTGGAAACACCATATATTTT.

This clonotype is labeled medium-sized (0.01 to 0.1%). The chain carries TRBV7-2 and TRBJ2-5, with a possible D match to TRBD1 (5 bases). Germline CDR1 and CDR2: SGHTA and FQGNSA. Trimming left V 4 bases short and J 5 bases short, with 17 bases between. The CDR3 is 15 residues long. CDR3 DNA: TGTGCCAGCAGCTCTCCTTACAGGTCGCGGGAGACCCAGTACTTC. It encodes CASSSPYRSRETQYF. The full variable domain, rest sourced from reference TRBV7-2 and TRBJ2-5, is GAGVSQSPSNKVTEKGKDVELRCDPISGHTALYWYRQSLGQGLEFLIYFQGNSAPDKSGLPSDRFSAERTGGSVSTLTIQRTQQEDSAVYLCASSSPYRSRETQYFGPGTRLLVL.

In its sample, this clonotype was seen many times. The CDR3 is CASSRQTGSSYNEQFF. The CDR3 DNA reads as TGTGCCAGCAGTCGGCAGACAGGGAGCTCCTACAATGAGCAGTTCTTC. The V and J genes are TRBV6-5 and TRBJ2-1; 7 bases line up with TRBD1. The CDR3 spans 16 residues. Germline V gene lookup returns CDR1 MNHEY and CDR2 SVGAGI. V gave up 5 bases and J gave up 0 bases; unmatched junction bases: 7.

This clonotype occurred many times. The V and J genes are TRBV6-1 and TRBJ2-3; no clear D. The CDR3 extends over 11 amino acids. Per germline, CDR1 MNHNS and CDR2 SASEGT. Trimming left V 7 bases short and J 1 base short, with 3 bases between. CDR3 coding DNA: TGTGCCAGCACACGCACAGATACGCAGTATTTT. Its protein is CASTRTDTQYF.

The chain carries TRBV12-3 or TRBV12-4 and TRBJ2-6; maybe TRBD1 (6 bases). Trimming took off 5 bases at V and 8 bases at J, with 7 bases between the two ends. The CDR3 totals 12 residues. CDR3 sequence reads: CASSTGTNVLTF. The DNA for the CDR3 is TGTGCCAGCAGTACAGGGACCAACGTCCTGACTTTC.

This clonotype was detected ten times or more. The chain couples TRBV5-1 to TRBJ2-7; 10 bases line up with TRBD2. There are 16 residues in the CDR3. Germline-derived CDR1 and CDR2 are SGHRS and YFSETQ. V lost 4 bases to trimming and J lost 2 bases; unmatched junction nucleotides: 9. The CDR3 sequence: CASSANSGTSAYEQYF. CDR3 nucleotides: TGCGCCAGCAGCGCTAACTCCGGGACTAGCGCCTACGAGCAGTACTTC.

This clonotype was recorded at least ten times. This chain connects TRBV18 to TRBJ1-1; the D gene is possibly TRBD1 (6 bases). The V gene lost 6 bases and the J gene lost 4 bases, with 12 bases spanning the gap. This CDR3 contains 13 residues. Germline V gene sequence: CDR1 KGHSH, CDR2 LQKENI. The CDR3 sequence: CASSMDRATEAFF. The CDR3 DNA reads as TGTGCCAGCTCCATGGACAGAGCCACTGAAGCTTTCTTT.

This clonotype was seen repeatedly, ten times or more. The chain is built from TRBV7-2 and TRBJ2-7; D uncertain. Trimming stripped 4 bases from V and 3 bases from J, with 13 bases between. Germline V lookup: CDR1 SGHTA, CDR2 FQGNSA. There are 14 residues in the CDR3. The CDR3 DNA reads TGTGCCAGCAGCTCCGGATCGGGCCGCTACGAGCAGTACTTC. Protein sequence: CASSSGSGRYEQYF.

This clonotype was counted ten times or more. This chain connects TRBV7-2 to TRBJ2-3; D is unclear. Germline lookup yields CDR1 SGHTA and CDR2 FQGNSA. CDR3 length: 14 residues. Trimming pared 3 bases from V and 2 bases from J, leaving 9 bases between. In DNA form, the CDR3 reads TGTGCCAGCAGCTTTTCCGGAGTCACAGATACGCAGTATTTT. Amino acids: CASSFSGVTDTQYF.

The sample holds many counts of this clonotype. The chain carries TRBV18 and TRBJ2-5; 14 bases align to TRBD2. Per the germline V gene, CDR1 is KGHSH and CDR2 is LQKENI. The CDR3 runs 15 residues. Trimming at V came to 9 bases and at J to 9 bases, leaving 12 bases not matched to a gene. The CDR3 DNA reads TGTGCCAGTTGTCCGGGACTAGCGGGAGAGGTGGCCCAGTACTTC. Translated: CASCPGLAGEVAQYF.

In this sample, this clonotype turned up many times. The rearrangement links TRBV28 to TRBJ2-7, with 7 positions matching TRBD2. CDR1 is MDHEN and CDR2 is SYDVKM in the germline V gene. This CDR3 has 15 amino acids. The J segment lost 6 bases and the V segment lost 6 bases, leaving 14 bases of the junction unmatched. Written as DNA, the CDR3 is TGTGCCAGCAGGCCCCGGGGGGAGACCCTCTCCGAGCAGTACTTC. It codes for CASRPRGETLSEQYF. The complete variable domain, with remaining parts taken from reference TRBV28 and TRBJ2-7, reads DVKVTQSSRYLVKRTGEKVFLECVQDMDHENMFWYRQDPGLGLRLIYFSYDVKMKEKGDIPEGYSVSREKKERFSLILESASTNQTSMYLCASRPRGETLSEQYFGPGTRLTVT.

In its sample, this clonotype was seen many times. This chain uses TRBV5-1 with TRBJ2-3; 9 positions match TRBD1. J gave up 4 bases and V 4 bases, and 4 bases lay outside the gene matches. Looked up from germline, CDR1 is SGHRS and CDR2 is YFSETQ. This CDR3 is 14 amino acids long. DNA of the CDR3: TGCGCCAGCAGCCGGGACAGGGCAGCAGATACGCAGTATTTT. This codes for CASSRDRAADTQYF.

This clonotype was recorded at least ten times. The chain has TRBV5-5 and TRBJ1-5; D gene unclear. The V and J ends lost 4 bases and 0 bases respectively, with 11 bases between them. Germline CDR1 and CDR2: SGHKS and YYEKEE (reference sequence). This CDR3 comprises 15 residues. The CDR3 sequence is CASSPMAGSNQPQHF. Written as DNA, the CDR3 is TGTGCCAGCAGCCCAATGGCGGGTAGCAATCAGCCCCAGCATTTT.

The chain combines TRBV28 with TRBJ2-1; 8 bases map to TRBD2. The germline V gene has CDR1 MDHEN and CDR2 SYDVKM. There are 14 residues in the CDR3. V shed 5 bases and J 12 bases; nucleotides not matched to a gene: 12. The CDR3 sequence: CASSPGTRYSVQFF. The CDR3 DNA reads as TGTGCCAGCAGTCCCGGGACTAGATATTCGGTGCAGTTCTTC.

There are many counts of this clonotype. The V call is TRBV19, the J call TRBJ1-2; the match to TRBD1 covers 10 bases. Trimming took 3 bases from V and 3 from J; bases not matched to a gene: 1. The CDR3 is 14 amino acids. Looked up from germline, CDR1 is LNHDA and CDR2 is SQIVND (reference sequence). The CDR3 loop is CASSIGQGDYGYTF. The CDR3 DNA sequence: TGTGCCAGTAGTATCGGACAGGGGGACTATGGCTACACCTTC.

This clonotype was counted ten times or more. The chain couples TRBV7-2 to TRBJ2-3, with TRBD2 matching over 14 bases. Germline V gene lookup returns CDR1 SGHTA and CDR2 FQGNSA. CDR3 length: 14 residues. V lost 7 bases to trimming and J lost 11 bases; unmatched junction nucleotides: 8. This CDR3 reads CASIQTSGGVGQYF. The CDR3 DNA reads TGTGCCAGCATTCAGACTAGCGGGGGGGTAGGGCAGTATTTT. The full variable domain, completed using reference TRBV7-2 and TRBJ2-3, is GAGVSQSPSNKVTEKGKDVELRCDPISGHTALYWYRQSLGQGLEFLIYFQGNSAPDKSGLPSDRFSAERTGGSVSTLTIQRTQQEDSAVYLCASIQTSGGVGQYFGPGTRLTVL.

Many counts were recorded for this clonotype. The V gene is TRBV5-1, the J gene TRBJ2-1; D ambiguous. V was pared by 3 bases and J by 0 bases, with 10 bases between. From germline, CDR1 is SGHRS and CDR2 YFSETQ. The CDR3 extends over 15 amino acids. The CDR3 nucleotides are TGCGCCAGCAGCTCGAGGCGGAGCTCCTACAATGAGCAGTTCTTC. It specifies CASSSRRSSYNEQFF.

This clonotype was seen at least ten times. This chain connects TRBV28 to TRBJ1-5; D is unresolved. The CDR3 is made up of 14 amino acids. V lost 5 bases, J lost 2 bases, and 10 bases lay in between. Germline V gives CDR1 MDHEN, CDR2 SYDVKM. CDR3 in DNA: TGTGCCAGCAGTCGCTGGAGGGGCAATCAGCCCCAGCATTTT. This gives the protein CASSRWRGNQPQHF. The entire variable domain, with the rest obtained from reference TRBV28 and TRBJ1-5, is as follows: DVKVTQSSRYLVKRTGEKVFLECVQDMDHENMFWYRQDPGLGLRLIYFSYDVKMKEKGDIPEGYSVSREKKERFSLILESASTNQTSMYLCASSRWRGNQPQHFGDGTRLSIL.

J is TRBJ2-1 and V is TRBV27; D unresolved. CDR1 is MNHEY, CDR2 SMNVEV, per germline (reference sequence). V lost 5 bases, J lost 5 bases, and 13 bases lay in between. The CDR3 contains 14 residues. The CDR3 region is CASSRPRVNNEQFF. The CDR3 nucleotides read TGTGCCAGCAGTCGACCCCGGGTCAACAATGAGCAGTTCTTC.

This clonotype was seen once. This sequence joins TRBV29-1 and TRBJ1-1; possible D gene TRBD1, 5 bases. Germline CDR1 SQVTM, CDR2 ANQGSEA. CDR3 length equals 13 residues. The V gene lost 7 bases and the J gene lost 5 bases, with 17 bases spanning the gap. For the CDR3, the DNA is TGCAGCGCAGAACAGGCTGAGGGTACTGAAGCTTTCTTT. It is translated as CSAEQAEGTEAFF.

This clonotype appeared many times. CDR3 nucleotide sequence: TGCGCCAGCAGACCATTTCGGGGGCATGGCTACACCTTC. Its translation is CASRPFRGHGYTF. The V gene is TRBV10-2, the J gene TRBJ1-2, with TRBD1 as a possible D gene (6 bases). The CDR3 totals 13 residues. The germline CDR1 and CDR2 sequences are WSHSY and SAAADI. V dropped 6 bases and J dropped 6 bases, with 14 bases sitting between them.